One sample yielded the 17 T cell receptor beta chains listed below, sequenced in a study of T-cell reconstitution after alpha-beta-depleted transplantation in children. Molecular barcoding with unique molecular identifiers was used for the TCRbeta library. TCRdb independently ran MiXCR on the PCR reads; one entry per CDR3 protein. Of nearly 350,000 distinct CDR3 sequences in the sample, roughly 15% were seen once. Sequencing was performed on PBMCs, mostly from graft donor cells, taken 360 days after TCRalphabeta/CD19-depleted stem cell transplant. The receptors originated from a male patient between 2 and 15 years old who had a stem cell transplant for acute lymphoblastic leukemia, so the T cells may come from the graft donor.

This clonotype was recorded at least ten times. CDR3 bases: TGTGCCAGCAGTGACCTCGACTCTTCGTTTAGCTCCTACGAGCAGTACTTC. Its protein is CASSDLDSSFSSYEQYF. V gene TRBV6-2 or TRBV6-3 combines with J gene TRBJ2-7; no clear D. The CDR3 has 17 amino acids. V lost 5 bases and J 0 bases, leaving 20 bases between the germline ends. CDR1 is MNHEY, CDR2 SVGEGT, per germline.

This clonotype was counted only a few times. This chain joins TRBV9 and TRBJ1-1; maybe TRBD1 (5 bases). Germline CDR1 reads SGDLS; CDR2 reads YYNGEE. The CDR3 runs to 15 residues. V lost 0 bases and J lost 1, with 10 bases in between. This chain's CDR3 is CASSVGGEANTEAFF. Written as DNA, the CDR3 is TGTGCCAGCAGCGTAGGAGGGGAGGCGAACACTGAAGCTTTCTTT.

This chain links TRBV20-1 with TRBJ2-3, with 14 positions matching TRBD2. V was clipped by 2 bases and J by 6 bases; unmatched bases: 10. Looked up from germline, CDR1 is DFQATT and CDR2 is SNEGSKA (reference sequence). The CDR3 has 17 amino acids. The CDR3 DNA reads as TGCAGTGCTAGACCGACTAGCGGGAGGGCCATACTGGATACGCAGTATTTT. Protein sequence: CSARPTSGRAILDTQYF.

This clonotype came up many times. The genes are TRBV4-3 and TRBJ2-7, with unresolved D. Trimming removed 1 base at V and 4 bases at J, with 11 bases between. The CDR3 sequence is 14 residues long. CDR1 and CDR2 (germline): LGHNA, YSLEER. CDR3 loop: CASSQGFGVYEQYF. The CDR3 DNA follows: TGCGCCAGCAGCCAAGGTTTTGGGGTTTACGAGCAGTACTTC.

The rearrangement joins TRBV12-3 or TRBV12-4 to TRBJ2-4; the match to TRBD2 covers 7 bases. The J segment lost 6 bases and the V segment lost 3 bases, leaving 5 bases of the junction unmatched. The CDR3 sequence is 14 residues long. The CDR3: CASSFAGRGNIQYF. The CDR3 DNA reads TGTGCCAGCAGTTTTGCGGGGAGGGGAAACATTCAGTACTTC.

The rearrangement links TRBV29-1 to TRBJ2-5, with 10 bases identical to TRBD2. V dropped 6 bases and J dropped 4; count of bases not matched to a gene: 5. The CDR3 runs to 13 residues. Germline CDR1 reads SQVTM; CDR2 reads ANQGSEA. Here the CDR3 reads CSVLLAGGETQYF. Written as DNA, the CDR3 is TGCAGCGTGCTGTTAGCGGGAGGAGAGACCCAGTACTTC.

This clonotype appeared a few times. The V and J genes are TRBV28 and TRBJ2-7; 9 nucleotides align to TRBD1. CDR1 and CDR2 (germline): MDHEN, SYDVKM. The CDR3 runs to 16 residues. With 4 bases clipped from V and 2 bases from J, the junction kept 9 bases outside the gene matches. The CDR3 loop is CASSSRPGTGPYEQYF. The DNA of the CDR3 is TGTGCCAGCAGTTCACGCCCCGGGACAGGGCCCTACGAGCAGTACTTC.

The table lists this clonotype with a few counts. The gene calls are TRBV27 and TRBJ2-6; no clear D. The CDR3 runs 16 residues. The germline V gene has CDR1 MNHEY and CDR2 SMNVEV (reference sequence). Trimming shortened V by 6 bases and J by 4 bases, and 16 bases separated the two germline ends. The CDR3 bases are TGTGCCAGCAGCCGACCGAAGGGATCCGGGGCCAACGTCCTGACTTTC. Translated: CASSRPKGSGANVLTF.

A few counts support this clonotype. CDR3 bases: TGTGCCAGCAGTTACTCGGGACTAGCGGGAGGCAATGAGCAGTTCTTC. It codes for CASSYSGLAGGNEQFF. The gene calls are TRBV6-5 and TRBJ2-1, with TRBD2 matching over 15 bases. Germline V lookup: CDR1 MNHEY, CDR2 SVGAGI. This CDR3 region has 16 residues. J was trimmed by 6 bases and V by 0 bases; bases with no gene match: 0.

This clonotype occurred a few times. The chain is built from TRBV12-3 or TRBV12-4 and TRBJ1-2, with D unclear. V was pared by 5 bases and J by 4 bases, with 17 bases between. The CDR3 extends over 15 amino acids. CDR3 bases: TGTGCCAGCAGTCTCCACCTTCGGGGAGGCTATGGCTACACCTTC. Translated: CASSLHLRGGYGYTF.

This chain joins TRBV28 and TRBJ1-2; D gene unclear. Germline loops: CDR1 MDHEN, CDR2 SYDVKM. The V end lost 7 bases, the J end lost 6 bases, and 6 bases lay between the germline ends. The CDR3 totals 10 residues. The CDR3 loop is CASTGNGYTF. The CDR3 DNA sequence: TGTGCCAGCACAGGAAATGGCTACACCTTC.

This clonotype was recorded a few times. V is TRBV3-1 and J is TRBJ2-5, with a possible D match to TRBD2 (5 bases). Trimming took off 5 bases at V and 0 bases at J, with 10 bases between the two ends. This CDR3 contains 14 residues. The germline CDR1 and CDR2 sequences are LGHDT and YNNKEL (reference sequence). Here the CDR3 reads CASSYRGDQETQYF. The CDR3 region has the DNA TGTGCCAGCAGCTATCGGGGTGACCAAGAGACCCAGTACTTC.

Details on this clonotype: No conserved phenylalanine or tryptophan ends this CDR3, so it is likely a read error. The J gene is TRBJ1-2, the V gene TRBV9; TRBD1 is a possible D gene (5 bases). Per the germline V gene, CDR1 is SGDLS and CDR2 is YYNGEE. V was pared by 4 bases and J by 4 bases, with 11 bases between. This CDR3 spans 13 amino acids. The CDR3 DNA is TGTGCCAGCAGCTCCCGACAGCCCTATGGCTACACCTGC. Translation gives CASSSRQPYGYTC.

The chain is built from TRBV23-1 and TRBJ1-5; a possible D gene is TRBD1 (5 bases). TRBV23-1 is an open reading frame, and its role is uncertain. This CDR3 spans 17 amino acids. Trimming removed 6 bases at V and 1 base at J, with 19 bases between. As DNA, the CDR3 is TGCGCCAGCAGCCCCGACGGGACTGTCGAAAGCAATCAGCCCCAGCATTTT. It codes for CASSPDGTVESNQPQHF.

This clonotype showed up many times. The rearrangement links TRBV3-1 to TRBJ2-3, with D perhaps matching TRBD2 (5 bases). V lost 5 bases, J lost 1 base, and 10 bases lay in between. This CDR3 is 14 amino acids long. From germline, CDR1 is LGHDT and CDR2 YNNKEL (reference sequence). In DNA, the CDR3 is TGTGCCAGCAGCTCCACAGCGGGCACAGATACGCAGTATTTT. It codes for CASSSTAGTDTQYF.

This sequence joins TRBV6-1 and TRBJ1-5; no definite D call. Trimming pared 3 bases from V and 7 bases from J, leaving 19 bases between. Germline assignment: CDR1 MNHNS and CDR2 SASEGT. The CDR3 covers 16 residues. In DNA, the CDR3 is TGTGCCAGCAGTGAGATGAAGGGTCGGAGGCGACAGCCCCAGCATTTT. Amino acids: CASSEMKGRRRQPQHF.

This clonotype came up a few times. The CDR3: CASSLGGTLVQPQHF. In nucleotides, the CDR3 is TGTGCCAGCAGCTTAGGTGGAACGTTAGTACAGCCCCAGCATTTT. The chain employs TRBV7-2 and TRBJ1-5; D ambiguous. Trimming removed 1 base from V and 7 bases from J, with 14 bases in between. This CDR3 region has 15 residues. CDR1 is SGHTA, CDR2 FQGNSA, per germline.